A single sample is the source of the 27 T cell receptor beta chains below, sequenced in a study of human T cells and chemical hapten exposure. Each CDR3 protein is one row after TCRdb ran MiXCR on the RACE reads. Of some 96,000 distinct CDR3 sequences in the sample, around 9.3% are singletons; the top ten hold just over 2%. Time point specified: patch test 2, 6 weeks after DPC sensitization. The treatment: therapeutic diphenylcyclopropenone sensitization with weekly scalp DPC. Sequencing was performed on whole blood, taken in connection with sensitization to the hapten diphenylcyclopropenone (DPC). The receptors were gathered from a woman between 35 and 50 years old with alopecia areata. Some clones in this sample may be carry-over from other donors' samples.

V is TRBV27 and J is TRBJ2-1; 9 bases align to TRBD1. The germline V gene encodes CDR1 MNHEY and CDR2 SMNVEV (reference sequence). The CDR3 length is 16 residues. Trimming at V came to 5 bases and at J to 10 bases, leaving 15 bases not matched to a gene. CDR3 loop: CASSVRRDREWGEQFF. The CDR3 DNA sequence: TGTGCCAGCAGTGTTAGACGGGACAGGGAGTGGGGCGAGCAGTTCTTC.

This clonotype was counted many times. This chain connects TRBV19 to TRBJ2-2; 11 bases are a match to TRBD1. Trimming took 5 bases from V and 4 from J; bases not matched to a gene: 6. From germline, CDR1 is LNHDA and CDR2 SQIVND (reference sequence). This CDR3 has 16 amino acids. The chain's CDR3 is CASSGGQGAGTGELFF. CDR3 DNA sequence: TGTGCCAGTAGTGGCGGACAGGGGGCTGGCACCGGGGAGCTGTTTTTT.

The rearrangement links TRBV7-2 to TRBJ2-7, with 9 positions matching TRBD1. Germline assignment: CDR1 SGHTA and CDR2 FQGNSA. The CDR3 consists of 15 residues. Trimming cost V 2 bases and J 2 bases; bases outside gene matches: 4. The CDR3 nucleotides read TGTGCCAGCAGCTTACCGGGACAGGGTACCTACGAGCAGTACTTC. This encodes CASSLPGQGTYEQYF.

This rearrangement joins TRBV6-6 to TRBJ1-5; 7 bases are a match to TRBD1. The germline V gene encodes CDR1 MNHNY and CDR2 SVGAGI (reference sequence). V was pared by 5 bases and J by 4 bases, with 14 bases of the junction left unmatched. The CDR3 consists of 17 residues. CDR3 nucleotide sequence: TGTGCCAGCAGTGGAGGTGGGACAGTCTTTTCAAATCAGCCCCAGCATTTT. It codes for CASSGGGTVFSNQPQHF.

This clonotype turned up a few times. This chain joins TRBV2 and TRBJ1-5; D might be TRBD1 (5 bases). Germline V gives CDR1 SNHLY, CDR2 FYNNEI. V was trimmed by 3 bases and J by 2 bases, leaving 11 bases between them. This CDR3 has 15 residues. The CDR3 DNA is TGTGCCAGCAGTGACAGGGACTGGGGCAATCAGCCCCAGCATTTT. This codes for CASSDRDWGNQPQHF.

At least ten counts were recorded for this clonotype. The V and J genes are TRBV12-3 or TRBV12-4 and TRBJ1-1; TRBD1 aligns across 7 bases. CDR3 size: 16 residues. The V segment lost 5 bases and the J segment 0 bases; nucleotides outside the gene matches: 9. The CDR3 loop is CASSQTPGQMNTEAFF. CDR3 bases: TGTGCCAGCAGTCAAACGCCGGGACAGATGAACACTGAAGCTTTCTTT.

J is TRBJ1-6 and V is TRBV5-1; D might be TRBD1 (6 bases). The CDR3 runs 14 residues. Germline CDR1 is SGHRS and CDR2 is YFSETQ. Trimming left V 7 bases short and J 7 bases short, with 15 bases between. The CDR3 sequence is CASALQGQNSPLHF. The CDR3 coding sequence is TGCGCCAGCGCCCTACAGGGACAAAATTCACCCCTCCACTTT.

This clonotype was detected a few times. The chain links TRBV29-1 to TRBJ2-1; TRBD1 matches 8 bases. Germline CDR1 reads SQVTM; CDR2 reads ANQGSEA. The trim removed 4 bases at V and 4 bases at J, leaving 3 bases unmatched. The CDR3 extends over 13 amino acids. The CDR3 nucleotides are TGCAGCGTTGCCCGGGACAGGTACAATGAGCAGTTCTTC. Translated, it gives CSVARDRYNEQFF.

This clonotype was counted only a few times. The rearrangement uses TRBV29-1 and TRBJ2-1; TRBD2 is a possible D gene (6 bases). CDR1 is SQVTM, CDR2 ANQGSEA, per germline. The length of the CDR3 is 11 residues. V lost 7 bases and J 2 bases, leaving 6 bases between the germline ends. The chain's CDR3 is CSAGAYNEQFF. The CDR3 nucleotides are TGCAGCGCGGGGGCCTACAATGAGCAGTTCTTC.

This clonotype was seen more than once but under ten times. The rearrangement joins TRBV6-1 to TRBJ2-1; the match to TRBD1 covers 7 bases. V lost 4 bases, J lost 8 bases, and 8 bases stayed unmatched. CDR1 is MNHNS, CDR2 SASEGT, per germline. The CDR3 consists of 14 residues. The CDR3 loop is CASSGLTGFDEQFF. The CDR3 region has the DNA TGTGCCAGCAGTGGTTTGACAGGGTTCGATGAGCAGTTCTTC.

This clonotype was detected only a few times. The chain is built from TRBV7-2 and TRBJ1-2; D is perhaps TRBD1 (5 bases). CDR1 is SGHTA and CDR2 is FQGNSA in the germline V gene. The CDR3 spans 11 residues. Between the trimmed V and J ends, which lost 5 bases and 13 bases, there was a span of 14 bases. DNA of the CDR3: TGTGCCAGCAGCGCGGGGCAGGCATCCACCTTC. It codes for CASSAGQASTF.

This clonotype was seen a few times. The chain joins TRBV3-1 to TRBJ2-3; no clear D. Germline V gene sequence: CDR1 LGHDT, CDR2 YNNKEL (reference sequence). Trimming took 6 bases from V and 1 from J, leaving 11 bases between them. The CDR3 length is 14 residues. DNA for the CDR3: TGTGCCAGCAGACGATCGGACGGCACAGATACGCAGTATTTT. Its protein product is CASRRSDGTDTQYF.

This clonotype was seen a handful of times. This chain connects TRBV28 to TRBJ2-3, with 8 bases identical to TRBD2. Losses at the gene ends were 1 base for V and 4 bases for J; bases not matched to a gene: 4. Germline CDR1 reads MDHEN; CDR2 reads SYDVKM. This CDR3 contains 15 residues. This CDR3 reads CASSLFGLASDTQYF. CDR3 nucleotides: TGTGCCAGCAGTTTATTCGGACTAGCTTCAGATACGCAGTATTTT.

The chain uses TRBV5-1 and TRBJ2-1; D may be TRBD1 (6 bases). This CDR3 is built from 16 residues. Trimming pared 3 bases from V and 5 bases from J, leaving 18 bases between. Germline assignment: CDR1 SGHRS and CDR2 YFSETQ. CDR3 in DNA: TGCGCCAGCAGCTCACTGCCCGGACAGTGGGACAATGAGCAGTTCTTC. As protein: CASSSLPGQWDNEQFF.

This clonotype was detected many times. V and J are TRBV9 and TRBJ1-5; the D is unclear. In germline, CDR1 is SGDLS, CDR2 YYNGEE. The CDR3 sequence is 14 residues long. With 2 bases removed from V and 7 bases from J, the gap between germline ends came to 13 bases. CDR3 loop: CASSVGGYGQPQHF. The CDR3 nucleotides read TGTGCCAGCAGCGTGGGAGGGTATGGACAGCCCCAGCATTTT.

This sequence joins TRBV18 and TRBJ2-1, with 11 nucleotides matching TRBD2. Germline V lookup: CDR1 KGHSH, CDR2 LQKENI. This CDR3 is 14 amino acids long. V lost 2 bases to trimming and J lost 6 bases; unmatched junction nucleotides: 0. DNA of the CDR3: TGTGCCAGCTCACCAACTAGCGGGAGCAATGAGCAGTTCTTC. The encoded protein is CASSPTSGSNEQFF.

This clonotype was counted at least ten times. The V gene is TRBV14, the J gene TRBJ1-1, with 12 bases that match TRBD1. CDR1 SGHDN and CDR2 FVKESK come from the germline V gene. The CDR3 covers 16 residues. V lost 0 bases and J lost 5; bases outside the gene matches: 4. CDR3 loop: CASSQDPGQGATEAFF. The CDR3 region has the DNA TGTGCCAGCAGCCAAGATCCGGGACAGGGGGCAACTGAAGCTTTCTTT.

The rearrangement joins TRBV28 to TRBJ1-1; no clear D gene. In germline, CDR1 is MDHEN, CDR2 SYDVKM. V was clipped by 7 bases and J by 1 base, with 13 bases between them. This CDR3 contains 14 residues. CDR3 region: CASTGYRWNTEAFF. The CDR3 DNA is TGTGCCAGCACGGGGTACCGGTGGAACACTGAAGCTTTCTTT.

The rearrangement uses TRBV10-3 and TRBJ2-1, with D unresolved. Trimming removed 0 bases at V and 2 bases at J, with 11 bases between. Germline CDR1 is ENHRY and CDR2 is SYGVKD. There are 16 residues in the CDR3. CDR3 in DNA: TGTGCCATCAGTGAGTCGACCCGGGCTACCTACAATGAGCAGTTCTTC. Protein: CAISESTRATYNEQFF.

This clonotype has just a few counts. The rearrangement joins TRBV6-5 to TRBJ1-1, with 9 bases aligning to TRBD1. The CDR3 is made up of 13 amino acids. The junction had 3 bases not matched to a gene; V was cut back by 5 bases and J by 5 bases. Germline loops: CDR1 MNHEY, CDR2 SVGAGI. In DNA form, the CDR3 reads TGTGCCAGCAGTCACAGGGGGCGGACTGAAGCTTTCTTT. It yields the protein CASSHRGRTEAFF.

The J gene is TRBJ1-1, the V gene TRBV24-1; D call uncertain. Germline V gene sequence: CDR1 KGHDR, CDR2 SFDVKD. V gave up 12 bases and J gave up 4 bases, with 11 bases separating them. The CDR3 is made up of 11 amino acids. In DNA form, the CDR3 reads TGTGCCGACCCGAGTCGCACTGAAGCTTTCTTT. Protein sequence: CADPSRTEAFF.

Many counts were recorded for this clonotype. CDR3 DNA: TGTGCCAGCAGTGAATATGTGGGGGGATACTTC. Encoded protein: CASSEYVGGYF. The rearrangement joins TRBV2 to TRBJ2-7, with D possibly being TRBD2 (6 bases). The V gene's germline CDR1 is SNHLY and CDR2 FYNNEI. The CDR3 totals 11 residues. V was cut by 2 bases and J by 13 bases, with 12 bases left in between.

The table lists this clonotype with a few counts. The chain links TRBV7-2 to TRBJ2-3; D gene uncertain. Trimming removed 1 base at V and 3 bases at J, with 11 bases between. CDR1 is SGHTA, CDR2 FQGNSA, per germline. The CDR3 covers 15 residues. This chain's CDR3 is CASSLGVSGTDTQYF. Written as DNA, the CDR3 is TGTGCCAGCAGCTTAGGGGTATCCGGGACAGATACGCAGTATTTT.

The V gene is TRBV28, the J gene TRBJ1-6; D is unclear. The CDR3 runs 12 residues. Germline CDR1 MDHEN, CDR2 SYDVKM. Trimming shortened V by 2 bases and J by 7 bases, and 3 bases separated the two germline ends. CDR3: CASSLRNSPLHF. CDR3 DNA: TGTGCCAGCAGTTTAAGGAATTCACCCCTCCACTTT.

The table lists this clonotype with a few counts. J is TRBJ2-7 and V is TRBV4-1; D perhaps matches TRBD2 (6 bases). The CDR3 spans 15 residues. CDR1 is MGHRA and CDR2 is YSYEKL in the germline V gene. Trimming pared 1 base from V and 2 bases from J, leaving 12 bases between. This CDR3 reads CASSQAAGPPYEQYF. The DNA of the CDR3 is TGCGCCAGCAGCCAAGCGGCGGGGCCCCCCTACGAGCAGTACTTC.

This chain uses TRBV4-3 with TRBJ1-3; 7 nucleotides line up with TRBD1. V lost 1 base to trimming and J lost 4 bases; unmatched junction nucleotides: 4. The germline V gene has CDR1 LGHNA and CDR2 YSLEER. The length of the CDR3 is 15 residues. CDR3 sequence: CASSQGTGAGNTIYF. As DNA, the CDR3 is TGCGCCAGCAGCCAAGGAACAGGGGCCGGAAACACCATATATTTT.

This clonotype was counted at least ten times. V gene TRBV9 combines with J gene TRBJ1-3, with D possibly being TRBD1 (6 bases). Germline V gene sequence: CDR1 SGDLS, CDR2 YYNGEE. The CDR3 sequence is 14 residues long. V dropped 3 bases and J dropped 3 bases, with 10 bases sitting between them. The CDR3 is CASSETGSGNTIYF. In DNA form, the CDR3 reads TGTGCCAGCAGCGAGACAGGAAGTGGAAACACCATATATTTT.